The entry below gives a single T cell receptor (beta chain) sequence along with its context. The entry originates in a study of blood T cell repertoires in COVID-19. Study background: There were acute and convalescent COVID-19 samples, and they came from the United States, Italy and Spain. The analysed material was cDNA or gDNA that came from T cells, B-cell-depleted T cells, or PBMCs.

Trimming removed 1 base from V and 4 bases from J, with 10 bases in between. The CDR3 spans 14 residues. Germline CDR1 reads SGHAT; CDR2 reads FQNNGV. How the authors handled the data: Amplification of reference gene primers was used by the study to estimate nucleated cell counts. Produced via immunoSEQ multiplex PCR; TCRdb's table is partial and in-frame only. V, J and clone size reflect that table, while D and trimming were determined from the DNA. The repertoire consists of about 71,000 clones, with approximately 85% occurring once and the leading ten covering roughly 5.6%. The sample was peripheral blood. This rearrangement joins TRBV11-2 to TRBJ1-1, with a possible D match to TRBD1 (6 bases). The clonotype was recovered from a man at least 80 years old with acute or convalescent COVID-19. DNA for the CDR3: TGTGCCAGCAGCTTAGTGGGGGGGGCCACTGAAGCTTTCTTT. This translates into CASSLVGGATEAFF.